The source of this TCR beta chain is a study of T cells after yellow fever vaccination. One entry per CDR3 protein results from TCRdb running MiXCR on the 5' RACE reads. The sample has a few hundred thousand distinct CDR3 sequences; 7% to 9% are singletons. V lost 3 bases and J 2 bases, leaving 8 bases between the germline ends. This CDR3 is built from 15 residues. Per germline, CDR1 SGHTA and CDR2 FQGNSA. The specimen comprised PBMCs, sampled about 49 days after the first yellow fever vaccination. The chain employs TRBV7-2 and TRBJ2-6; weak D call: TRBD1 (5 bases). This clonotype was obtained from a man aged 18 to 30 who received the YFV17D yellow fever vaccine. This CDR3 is CASSFQGAGANVLTF. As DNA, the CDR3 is TGTGCCAGCAGCTTCCAGGGCGCTGGGGCCAACGTCCTGACTTTC.